The 15 T cell receptor beta chains in this list originate from one sample, sequenced in a study of CD4 and CD8 cells across lung adenocarcinoma regions. TCRdb itself ran the PCR reads through MiXCR, one entry per CDR3 protein. The sample comprises under 8,000 distinct CDR3 sequences, roughly half of which are singletons, and 19% rests with the top ten. Specimen: CD8+ T cells from the center of a lung tumor. Source of these receptors: a female donor with lung adenocarcinoma. The CD4 and CD8 labels of this study may be unreliable.

On this clonotype: A much larger clone is a single base away; this may be a read error. CDR3 in amino acids: CASSRDRVGGKSDQPQHF. The CDR3 bases are TGTGCCAGCAGTAGGGATCGGGTTGGGGGGAAGTCGGATCAGCCCCAGCATTTT. V gene TRBV6-1 combines with J gene TRBJ1-5, with D possibly matching TRBD1 (5 bases). The length of the CDR3 is 18 residues. Germline-derived CDR1 and CDR2 are MNHNS and SASEGT. Trimming removed 5 bases at V and 5 bases at J, with 25 bases between.

On this clonotype itself: One end of the junction does not line up with germline, which may come from a read error. The chain employs TRBV10-2 and TRBJ2-3; the D gene is possibly TRBD2 (7 bases). Germline V gene data show CDR1 as WSHSY and CDR2 as SAAADI. This CDR3 is 14 amino acids long. CDR3 in amino acids: CGSKGGEAEDTQYF. The CDR3 DNA reads as TGCGGCAGCAAGGGGGGGGAGGCGGAAGACACGCAGTATTTC.

Comment on this clonotype: The junction does not match germline at one end; this may be a read error. The chain recombines TRBV12-3 or TRBV12-4 with TRBJ2-3; 8 bases agree with TRBD2. This CDR3 has 14 residues. The CDR3 loop is CAGLGGGAEETQYF. CDR3 coding DNA: TGTGCGGGGCTCGGGGGGGGGGCCGAAGAGACGCAGTATTTC.

This clonotype showed up many times. A single base separates this from a much larger clone, so it may be a read error. V is TRBV6-1 and J is TRBJ2-1; weak D call: TRBD1 (6 bases). Trimming removed 3 bases at V and 13 bases at J, with 22 bases between. This CDR3 region has 15 residues. Germline loops: CDR1 MNHNS, CDR2 SASEGT. The CDR3 coding sequence is TGTGCCAGCAGTGATGGGGTTGGACAGCAAGAGACCCAGTTCTTC. Amino acid sequence: CASSDGVGQQETQFF.

Notes on this clonotype: Sequence at one end of the junction differs from germline and may be a read error. V gene TRBV6-1 combines with J gene TRBJ2-3; D not certain. CDR1 and CDR2 from the germline V gene are MNHNS and SASEGT. The CDR3 sequence is 14 residues long. CDR3 sequence reads: CASSCALALETQYF. The CDR3 DNA is TGTGCCAGCAGTTGCGCGCTTGCCTTGGAGACGCAGTACTTT.

Turning to this clonotype: Compared with germline, one end of the junction differs, possibly owing to a read error. V usage is TRBV11-2 and J usage is TRBJ2-3; 8 nucleotides align to TRBD2. The CDR3 is 15 amino acids. CDR1 is SGHAT and CDR2 is FQNNGV in the germline V gene. The CDR3 nucleotides read TGTGCCAGCGGCTCGGGGCGGGGGGCTGAAGACATGCAGTATTTC. This encodes CASGSGRGAEDMQYF.

This clonotype was observed a few times. One end of the junction is discordant with germline, which a read error may explain. The genes are TRBV18 and TRBJ2-6; D uncertain. Germline V CDR1 and CDR2: KGHSH, LQKENI. The CDR3 spans 15 residues. The CDR3 spells CANSPTYRGANVLTF. The CDR3 region has the DNA TGTGCCAACTCACCAACATACAGAGGGGCCAACGTCCTGACTTTC. Looking up the rest from reference TRBV18 and TRBJ2-6 gives the full variable domain: NAGVMQNPRHLVRRRGQEARLRCSPMKGHSHVYWYRQLPEEGLKFMVYLQKENIIDESGMPKERFSAEFPKEGPSILRIQQVVRGDSAAYFCANSPTYRGANVLTFGAGSRLTVL.

This clonotype was detected ten times or more. A single base separates this from a much larger clone, so it may be a read error. The rearrangement links TRBV14 to TRBJ2-1, with D possibly being TRBD2 (5 bases). The DNA end is a closer match to TRBJ2-7, so the J assignment may be wrong. Germline loops: CDR1 SGHDN, CDR2 FVKESK. The CDR3 runs 15 residues. The CDR3: CASSQRRARENEQYF. CDR3 DNA: TGTGCCAGCAGCCAGAGGCGGGCTCGGGAAAATGAGCAGTACTTC.

Comment on this clonotype: Sequence at one end of the junction differs from germline and may be a read error. V gene TRBV5-1 combines with J gene TRBJ2-5, with D tentatively TRBD1 (5 bases). CDR1 SGHRS and CDR2 YFSETQ come from the germline V gene. The CDR3 contains 13 residues. The chain's CDR3 is CASKVGDSNEQFF. The CDR3 DNA reads as TGCGCCAGCAAGGTAGGGGATAGCAATGAGCAGTTCTTT.

The chain links TRBV7-6 to TRBJ2-1; D ambiguous. The J call may be faulty, since TRBJ2-7 better matches the DNA end. CDR1 and CDR2 (germline): SGHVS, FNYEAQ. The CDR3 contains 10 residues. The CDR3 nucleotides are TGTGCCAGCGGAACCTACGAGCAGTACTTC. Translating gives CASGTYEQYF.

The rearrangement uses TRBV2 and TRBJ2-5; 12 bases line up with TRBD1. Unmatched junction bases numbered 7, after V lost 6 bases and J lost 5 bases. Germline V lookup: CDR1 SNHLY, CDR2 FYNNEI. The CDR3 length is 15 residues. CDR3 loop: CASRVGTGGFETQYF. CDR3 sequence (DNA): TGTGCCAGCAGGGTCGGGACAGGGGGCTTTGAGACCCAGTACTTC.

The V gene is TRBV10-3, the J gene TRBJ2-1; D is ambiguous. Trimming shortened V by 0 bases and J by 0 bases, and 9 bases separated the two germline ends. The V gene's germline CDR1 is ENHRY and CDR2 SYGVKD. The CDR3 spans 16 residues. CDR3 amino acids: CAISESWEGSYNEQFF. The CDR3 bases are TGTGCCATCAGTGAGTCTTGGGAAGGCTCCTACAATGAGCAGTTCTTC.

Concerning this clonotype: Germline and junction disagree at one end, which may indicate a read error. The chain uses TRBV6-5 and TRBJ2-3, with D hard to call. The germline CDR1 and CDR2 sequences are MNHEY and SVGAGI. The CDR3 runs 13 residues. CDR3 coding DNA: TGTGCCAGCAGTTACTCCTTAGCAAATACTCAGTATTTT. Translation: CASSYSLANTQYF.

This clonotype was detected a few times. The V and J genes are TRBV18 and TRBJ2-3; 8 nucleotides line up with TRBD1. The germline V gene encodes CDR1 KGHSH and CDR2 LQKENI. With V trimmed by 4 bases and J by 2 bases, 14 bases remained unmatched. This CDR3 is 18 amino acids long. CDR3 in DNA: TGTGCCAGCTCACTCAACACCCGGGCAGGGGGCGTCACAGATACGCAGTATTTT. Its protein is CASSLNTRAGGVTDTQYF.

The table lists this clonotype with many counts. The J gene is TRBJ1-2, the V gene TRBV4-1; 12 nucleotides match TRBD1. CDR3 length: 17 amino acids. With 0 bases clipped from V and 7 bases from J, the junction kept 9 bases outside the gene matches. In germline, CDR1 is MGHRA, CDR2 YSYEKL. In DNA form, the CDR3 reads TGCGCCAGCAGCCAAGATCAAGGGACAGGGGGCGCGTCTGGCTACACCTTC. Translating gives CASSQDQGTGGASGYTF.